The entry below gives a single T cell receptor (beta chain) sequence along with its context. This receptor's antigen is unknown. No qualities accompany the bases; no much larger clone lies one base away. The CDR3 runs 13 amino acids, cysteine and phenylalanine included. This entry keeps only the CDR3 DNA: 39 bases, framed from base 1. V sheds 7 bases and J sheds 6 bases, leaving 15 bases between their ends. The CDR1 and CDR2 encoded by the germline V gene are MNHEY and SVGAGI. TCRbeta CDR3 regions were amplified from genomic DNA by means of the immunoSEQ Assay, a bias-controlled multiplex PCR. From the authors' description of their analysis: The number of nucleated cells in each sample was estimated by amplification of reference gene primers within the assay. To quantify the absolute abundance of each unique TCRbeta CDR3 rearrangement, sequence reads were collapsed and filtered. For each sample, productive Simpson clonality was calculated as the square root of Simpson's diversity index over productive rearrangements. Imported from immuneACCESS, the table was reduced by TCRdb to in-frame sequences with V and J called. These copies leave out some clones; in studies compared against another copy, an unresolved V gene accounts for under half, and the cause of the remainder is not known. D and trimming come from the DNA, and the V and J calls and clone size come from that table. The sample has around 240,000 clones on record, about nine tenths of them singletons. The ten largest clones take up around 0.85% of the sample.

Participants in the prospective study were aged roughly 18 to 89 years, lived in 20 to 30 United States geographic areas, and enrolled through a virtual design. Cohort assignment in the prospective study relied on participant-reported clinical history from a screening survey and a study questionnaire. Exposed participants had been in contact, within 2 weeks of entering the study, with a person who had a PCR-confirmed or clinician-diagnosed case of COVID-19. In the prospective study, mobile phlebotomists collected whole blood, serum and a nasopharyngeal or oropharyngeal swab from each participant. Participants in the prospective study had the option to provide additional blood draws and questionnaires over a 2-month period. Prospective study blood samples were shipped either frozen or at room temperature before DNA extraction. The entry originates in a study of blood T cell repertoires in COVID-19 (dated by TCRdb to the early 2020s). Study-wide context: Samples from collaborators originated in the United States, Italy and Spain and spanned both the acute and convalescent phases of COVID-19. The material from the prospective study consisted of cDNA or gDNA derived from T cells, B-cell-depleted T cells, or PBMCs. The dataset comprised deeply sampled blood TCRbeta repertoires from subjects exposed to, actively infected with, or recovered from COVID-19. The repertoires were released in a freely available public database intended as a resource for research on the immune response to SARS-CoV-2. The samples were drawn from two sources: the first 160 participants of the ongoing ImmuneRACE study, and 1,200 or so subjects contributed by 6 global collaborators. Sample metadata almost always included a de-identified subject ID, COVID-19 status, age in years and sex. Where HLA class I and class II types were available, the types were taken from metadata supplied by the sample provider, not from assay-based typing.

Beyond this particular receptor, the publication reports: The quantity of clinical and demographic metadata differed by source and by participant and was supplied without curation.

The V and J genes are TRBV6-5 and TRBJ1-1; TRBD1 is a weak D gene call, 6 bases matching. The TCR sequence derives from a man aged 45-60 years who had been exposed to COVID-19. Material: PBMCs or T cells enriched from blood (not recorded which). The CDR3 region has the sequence CASNLQGWAEAFF. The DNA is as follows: TGTGCCAGCAACCTACAGGGCTGGGCTGAAGCTTTCTTT.